This T cell receptor (beta chain) was captured in a study of blood T cell repertoires in COVID-19. Study in general: Donors in the United States, Italy and Spain gave samples during acute or convalescent COVID-19. The cDNA or gDNA used as material had been derived from T cells, B-cell-depleted T cells, or PBMCs.

Under the authors' procedure: Quantification of nucleated cells was approximated via reference gene primer amplification. The data were produced by immunoSEQ multiplex PCR, yet TCRdb's version contains in-frame clones alone and is incomplete. V, J and clone size are taken as reported in that table, and D and trimming were inferred from the DNA itself. The sample records about 130,000 clones, over 80% being singletons. Trimming took 9 bases from V and 0 from J; bases not matched to a gene: 8. The CDR3 length is 16 residues. CDR1 MDHEN and CDR2 SYDVKM come from the germline V gene. Sequenced sample: peripheral blood. This sequence joins TRBV28 and TRBJ2-1; 10 bases line up with TRBD2. The source is a man in his 60s with acute or convalescent COVID-19. CDR3 sequence reads: CASQGRLAGSYNEQFF. The CDR3 region has the DNA TGTGCCAGTCAGGGTCGACTAGCGGGCTCCTACAATGAGCAGTTCTTC.